Sequencing of this T cell receptor (beta chain) was carried out in a study of blood T cell repertoires in COVID-19. The table came from immunoSEQ multiplex PCR; TCRdb's copy has only in-frame clones and leaves some out. The sample records 360,000 or so clones, 90% being singletons. V lost 3 bases and J lost 4, with 13 bases in between. This CDR3 is 14 amino acids long. The V gene's germline CDR1 is MNHEY and CDR2 SMNVEV (reference sequence). This clonotype was sampled from a young man with active or convalescent COVID-19. J is TRBJ2-7 and V is TRBV27; D gene unclear. Sequencing used peripheral blood. CDR3 loop: CASSFIDLRYEQYF. DNA for the CDR3: TGTGCCAGCAGTTTTATAGACTTGAGATACGAGCAGTACTTC.